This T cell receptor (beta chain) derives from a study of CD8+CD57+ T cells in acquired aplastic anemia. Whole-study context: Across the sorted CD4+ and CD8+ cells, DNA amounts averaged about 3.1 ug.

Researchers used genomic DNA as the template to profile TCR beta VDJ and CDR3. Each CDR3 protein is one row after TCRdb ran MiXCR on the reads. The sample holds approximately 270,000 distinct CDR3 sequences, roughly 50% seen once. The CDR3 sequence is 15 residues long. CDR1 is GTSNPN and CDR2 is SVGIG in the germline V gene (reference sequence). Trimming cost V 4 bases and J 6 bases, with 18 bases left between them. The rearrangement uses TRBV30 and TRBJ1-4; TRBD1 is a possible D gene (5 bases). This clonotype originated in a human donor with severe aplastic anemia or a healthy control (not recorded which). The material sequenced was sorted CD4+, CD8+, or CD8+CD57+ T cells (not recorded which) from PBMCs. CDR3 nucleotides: TGTGCCTGGACCCGTCCTGCCGGGGGGTATGAAAAACTGTTTTTT. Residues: CAWTRPAGGYEKLFF.